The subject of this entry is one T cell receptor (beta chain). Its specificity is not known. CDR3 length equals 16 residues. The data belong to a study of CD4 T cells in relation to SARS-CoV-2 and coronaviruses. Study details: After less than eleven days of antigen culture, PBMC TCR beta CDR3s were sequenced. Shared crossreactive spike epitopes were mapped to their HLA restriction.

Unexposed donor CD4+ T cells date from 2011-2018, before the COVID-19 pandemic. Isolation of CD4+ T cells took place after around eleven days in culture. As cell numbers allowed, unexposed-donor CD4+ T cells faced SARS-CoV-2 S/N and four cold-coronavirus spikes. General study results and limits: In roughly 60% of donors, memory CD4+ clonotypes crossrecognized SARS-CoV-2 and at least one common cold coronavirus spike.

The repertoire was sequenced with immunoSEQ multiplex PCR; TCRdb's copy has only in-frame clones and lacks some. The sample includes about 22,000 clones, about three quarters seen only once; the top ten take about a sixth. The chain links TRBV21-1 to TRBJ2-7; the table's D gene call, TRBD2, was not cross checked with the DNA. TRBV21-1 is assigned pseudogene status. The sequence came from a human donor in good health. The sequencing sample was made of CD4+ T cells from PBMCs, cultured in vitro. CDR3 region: CASSKSETESSYEQYF. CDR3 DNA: TGTGCCAGCAGCAAGAGTGAGACGGAGAGCTCCTACGAGCAGTACTTC.